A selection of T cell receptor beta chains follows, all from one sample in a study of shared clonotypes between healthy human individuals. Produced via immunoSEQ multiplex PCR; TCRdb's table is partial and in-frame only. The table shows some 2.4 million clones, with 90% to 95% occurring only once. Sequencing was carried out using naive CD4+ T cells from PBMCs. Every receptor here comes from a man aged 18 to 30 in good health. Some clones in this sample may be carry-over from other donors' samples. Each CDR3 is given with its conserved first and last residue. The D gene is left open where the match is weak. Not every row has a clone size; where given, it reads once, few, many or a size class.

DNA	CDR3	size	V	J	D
TGTGCCAGCAGCTTCCTCCGGACACCCACGATGCCAGATACGCAGTATTTT	CASSFLRTPTMPDTQYF	-	TRBV11-2	TRBJ2-3	-
TGTGCCAGCAGTTTTGACCTAGGGGGCGCGGGCATGGAGCAGTACTTC	CASSFDLGGAGMEQYF	once	TRBV27	TRBJ2-7	TRBD1
TGTGCCAGCAGCCACAAAAGGGGATCTGGAGCTATAGATACGCAGTATTTT	CASSHKRGSGAIDTQYF	-	TRBV7-3	TRBJ2-3	-
TGCGCCAGCTCCCTCAGAACTAGCGGGAGAAAAGATACGCAGTATTTT	CASSLRTSGRKDTQYF	-	TRBV5-1	TRBJ2-3	TRBD2
TGTGCCAGCAGCAGCCGGGGGACTAGCGGGAGTAACGAGCAGTACTTC	CASSSRGTSGSNEQYF	once	TRBV11-1	TRBJ2-7	TRBD2
TGTGCCAGCAGACGGACTAGCGGGGATTACAATGAGCAGTTCTTC	CASRRTSGDYNEQFF	-	TRBV6-1	TRBJ2-1	TRBD2
TGTGCCAGCGAGCCGGGCAGACCAAACACCGGGGAGCTGTTTTTT	CASEPGRPNTGELFF	-	TRBV7-2	TRBJ2-2	-
TGTGCCAGCAGTTCCAGTAGGACTGAAGCTTTCTTT	CASSSSRTEAFF	-	TRBV7-8	TRBJ1-1	-
TGTGCCAGCAGTTTGCGCCAGGGCCTTAATCAGCCCCAGCATTTT	CASSLRQGLNQPQHF	-	TRBV28	TRBJ1-5	-
TGTGCCAGCAGCCCCACCGTACGGGACTACACCTTC	CASSPTVRDYTF	-	TRBV14	TRBJ1-2	-
TGTGCCATCAGTGAGTACGGGACTAGCGGGAGTTACGAGCAGTACTTC	CAISEYGTSGSYEQYF	-	TRBV10-3	TRBJ2-7	TRBD2
TGTGCCAGCAGTTATTCAACAGGCCTGAACACTGAAGCTTTCTTT	CASSYSTGLNTEAFF	-	TRBV7-9	TRBJ1-1	-
TGTGCCAGTAGTTCCACTAGCATTAAGGAGAATGAGCAGTTCTTC	CASSSTSIKENEQFF	-	TRBV19	TRBJ2-1	-
TGTGCCATCGGAGGACAGGGGAATCAGCCCCAGCATTTT	CAIGGQGNQPQHF	-	TRBV10-3	TRBJ1-5	TRBD1
TGTGCCAGCAGCGACAGGTCCTCTGGGAACACTGAAGCTTTCTTT	CASSDRSSGNTEAFF	-	TRBV5-4	TRBJ1-1	-
TGCAGTGCTATCAGGGAAACTGAAGCTTTCTTT	CSAIRETEAFF	-	TRBV20-1	TRBJ1-1	-
TGTGCCAGCTCACCATCCCTTGTAGTGGGAGGGCTCGCAGATACGCAGTATTTT	CASSPSLVVGGLADTQYF	-	TRBV18	TRBJ2-3	TRBD2
TGTGCCAGCAGCGTAGGCCCAGGAGGGGAGCAGTACTTC	CASSVGPGGEQYF	-	TRBV9	TRBJ2-7	-
TGTGCCAGTAGTACGAGGGGCAGGGACACTGAAGCTTTCTTT	CASSTRGRDTEAFF	-	TRBV19	TRBJ1-1	-
TGTGCCAGCAGCTTCGCGGGGGAGACCCAGTACTTC	CASSFAGETQYF	-	TRBV7-3	TRBJ2-5	-
TGTGCCAGCAGCCAAGAACAGACCACCGGGGAGCTGTTTTTT	CASSQEQTTGELFF	-	TRBV14	TRBJ2-2	-
TGTGCCAGCAGCGACGGGACAGGGTCCTACAATGAGCAGTTCTTC	CASSDGTGSYNEQFF	once	TRBV7-3	TRBJ2-1	TRBD1
TGTGCCAGCAGCCCCTACCTAGGGGACATTCAGTACTTC	CASSPYLGDIQYF	-	TRBV11-2	TRBJ2-4	-
TGCGCCAGCAGCTTGGACGCCCCGAACACTGAAGCTTTCTTT	CASSLDAPNTEAFF	-	TRBV5-1	TRBJ1-1	-
TGTGCCAGCAGCTCTGACGGGCCAAAAGAGACCCAGTACTTC	CASSSDGPKETQYF	-	TRBV11-3	TRBJ2-5	-
TGCGCCAGCAGCCCCGCCGGCAGGGGGGGACCTTACGAGCAGTACTTC	CASSPAGRGGPYEQYF	-	TRBV5-1	TRBJ2-7	-
TGTGCCAGCAGCCCACAGGGACTCAGCGATGAGCAGTTCTTC	CASSPQGLSDEQFF	-	TRBV9	TRBJ2-1	-
TGTGCCACCACGCGGGACTATAATTCACCCCTCCACTTT	CATTRDYNSPLHF	-	TRBV10-3	TRBJ1-6	-
TGTGCCAGTAGTATCAGAACAGGGGGAGGTCAGCCCCAGCATTTT	CASSIRTGGGQPQHF	-	TRBV19	TRBJ1-5	TRBD1
TGTGCCAGCTCACTCCGCCTGAGGGTAGCGGGAGGTGGCACAGATACGCAGTATTTT	CASSLRLRVAGGGTDTQYF	-	TRBV18	TRBJ2-3	TRBD2
TGTGCCAGCAGCTCACCAGGACGGGACTATGGCTACACCTTC	CASSSPGRDYGYTF	-	TRBV13	TRBJ1-2	-
TGTGCCAGCAGTTCCAGGACTAGCGGGAGGGAGACCCAGTACTTC	CASSSRTSGRETQYF	-	TRBV28	TRBJ2-5	TRBD2
TGTGCCAGCAGCTTGGATAAGGGGAACCTACAAGAGACCCAGTACTTC	CASSLDKGNLQETQYF	-	TRBV5-6	TRBJ2-5	-
TGTGCCAGCAGCTCCCGTCCCGATCTTTCACCCCTCCACTTT	CASSSRPDLSPLHF	-	TRBV7-2	TRBJ1-6	-